Sequencing of this T cell receptor (beta chain) was carried out in a study of neurological immune-mediated disorders. Study-wide results and caveats: The multiple sclerosis repertoire cluster showed no association with any clinical or MRI feature. The authors stated that larger cohorts are needed. No expanded-clone CDR3 amino acid sequence recurred across subjects, suggesting private TCR-beta repertoires.

Germline V gene data show CDR1 as DFQATT and CDR2 as SNEGSKA (reference sequence). The CDR3 has 14 amino acids. V was pared by 0 bases and J by 9 bases, with 18 bases between. By 5'RACE with 10-nucleotide random UMIs, the cDNA was made. TCRdb reprocessed the 5' RACE reads via MiXCR and lists one record per CDR3 protein. The sample consists of some 60,000 distinct CDR3 sequences, around 4.7% of them appearing once. This clonotype was counted many times. Its specificity is unknown. Sequencing used PBMCs. The sequence came from a woman in her 50s with multiple sclerosis. This chain uses TRBV20-1 with TRBJ2-7; TRBD1 might be the D (6 bases). The CDR3, as DNA: TGCAGTGCTAGAGATCTGGCGGGCCAGGGGAGGCAGTACTTC. Translated: CSARDLAGQGRQYF.